The 10 T cell receptor beta chains in this list originate from one sample, sequenced in a study of molecular identifiers for immune sequencing clone quantification. TCRdb called the PCR reads again in MiXCR, with one record for every CDR3 protein. The sample consists of about 640,000 distinct CDR3 sequences, just under 20% of them appearing once. The specimen sequenced was naive CD8+ T cells from blood, with Jurkat cell RNA spiked in. The subset denotes: FACS-sorted CD8+CD4-CCR7+CD45RA+ naive T cells. These receptors were obtained from a human donor in good health. Some libraries in this study had Jurkat cell RNA spiked in.

This clonotype showed up just a few times. CDR3 sequence (DNA): TGCAGCGTTGAAGGGGCTAGCGGAAGCTCCTACGAGCAGTACTTC. It translates to CSVEGASGSSYEQYF. The genes are TRBV29-1 and TRBJ2-7; the match to TRBD2 covers 7 bases. Germline V CDR1 and CDR2: SQVTM, ANQGSEA. Trimming cost V 1 base and J 0 bases; bases outside gene matches: 6. The CDR3 contains 15 residues.

To note about this clonotype: A much larger clone lies a single base off, so this may be a read error. The V call is TRBV4-1, the J call TRBJ1-1; D gene unclear. Germline CDR1 and CDR2: MGHRA and YSYEKL. The CDR3 runs to 15 residues. The CDR3 region is CASSQHKEMNAEAFF. The CDR3 DNA is TGCGCCAGCAGCCAACACAAAGAGATGAACGCTGAAGCTTTCTTT.

This clonotype showed up many times. The CDR3: CASSLVSAGMEYGYTF. Written as DNA, the CDR3 is TGTGCCAGCAGCTTAGTTTCGGCAGGGATGGAGTATGGCTACACCTTC. The chain uses TRBV7-2 and TRBJ1-2; maybe TRBD1 (5 bases). Germline CDR1 is SGHTA and CDR2 is FQGNSA. CDR3 length: 16 amino acids. V was clipped by 1 base and J by 5 bases, with 17 bases between them.

This clonotype was counted ten times or more. V gene TRBV29-1 combines with J gene TRBJ2-7; 8 bases map to TRBD2. The CDR3 is 14 residues long. CDR1 is SQVTM and CDR2 is ANQGSEA in the germline V gene. The J segment lost 2 bases and the V segment lost 4 bases, leaving 7 bases of the junction unmatched. In DNA form, the CDR3 reads TGCAGCGTTGTCGGGGGGGGGGGGCCCTACGAGCAGTACTTC. Protein sequence: CSVVGGGGPYEQYF.

The chain couples TRBV20-1 to TRBJ2-7; 10 bases are shared with TRBD1. The CDR3 totals 15 residues. The V segment lost 0 bases and the J segment 4 bases; nucleotides outside the gene matches: 6. Per the germline V gene, CDR1 is DFQATT and CDR2 is SNEGSKA (reference sequence). DNA for the CDR3: TGCAGTGCTAGAGACGGGGACAGGGGTTTTTACGAGCAGTACTTC. The encoded protein is CSARDGDRGFYEQYF.

This clonotype turned up a few times. This rearrangement joins TRBV7-9 to TRBJ1-2; maybe TRBD1 (6 bases). Germline loops: CDR1 SEHNR, CDR2 FQNEAQ (reference sequence). V was shortened by 5 bases and J by 3 bases, with 13 bases between the two germline ends. This CDR3 spans 14 amino acids. CDR3 region: CASSRVRGDYGYTF. The CDR3 coding sequence is TGTGCCAGCAGCCGGGTCAGGGGAGACTATGGCTACACCTTC.

Notes on this clonotype: One end of the junction does not line up with germline, which may come from a read error. V and J are TRBV7-3 and TRBJ1-1; D possibly corresponds to TRBD1 (5 bases). The CDR3 has 13 residues. CDR1 and CDR2 (germline): SGHTA, FQGTGA. The CDR3 region has the DNA TGTGCCAGCAACTTGAGGGAGGACACTGTAGCTTTCTTT. Residues: CASNLREDTVAFF.

This clonotype was recorded a few times. The chain joins TRBV15 to TRBJ2-3; TRBD1 or TRBD2 may be the D gene (6 bases each). Germline V gene sequence: CDR1 LNHNV, CDR2 YYDKDF (reference sequence). The CDR3 is made up of 16 amino acids. Trimming stripped 0 bases from V and 2 bases from J, with 12 bases between. The CDR3 bases are TGTGCCACCAGCAGAGATGGAGGGGGACACACAGATACGCAGTATTTT. Translation: CATSRDGGGHTDTQYF.

Comments on this clonotype: A clone one base away is much larger, so this may be a read error. The chain combines TRBV30 with TRBJ2-5; D is possibly TRBD2 (5 bases). The V end was cut by 5 bases, the J end by 3 bases, with 13 bases between. The CDR3 has 13 residues. Germline assignment: CDR1 GTSNPN and CDR2 SVGIG (reference sequence). The CDR3 nucleotides are TGTGCCTGGTTCCCCAAGGAGGAAGAGACCCAGTACTTC. Translated: CAWFPKEEETQYF.

This clonotype has at least ten counts. CDR3 amino acids: CASSIGEIEAFF. The DNA of the CDR3 is TGTGCCAGTAGTATAGGTGAAATTGAAGCTTTCTTT. V is TRBV19 and J is TRBJ1-1; D is unclear. CDR3 length: 12 residues. The V end lost 1 base, the J end lost 7 bases, and 7 bases lay between the germline ends. From germline, CDR1 is LNHDA and CDR2 SQIVND (reference sequence).